This TCR beta chain was captured in a study of T cells in Graves' hyperthyroidism and ophthalmopathy. Germline CDR1 and CDR2: KGHSH and LQKENI. The CDR3 is 14 residues long. Trimming stripped 6 bases from V and 7 bases from J, with 15 bases between. RNA transcripts yielded amplified TCR beta CDR3 regions. Initially, a first-round RT-PCR of the TCR CDR3 employed the HTBI primer set. TCRdb re-called the multiplex PCR reads with MiXCR, one entry per CDR3 protein. The sample yields nearly 600,000 distinct CDR3 sequences, approximately 15% seen once. Enrolled ophthalmopathy patients presented with a Clinical Activity Score of at least 3, a NOSPECS grade of at least 4, and disease duration under 3 months.

The sequence was collected from a woman between 18 and 29 years old with Graves' ophthalmopathy. The chain is built from TRBV18 and TRBJ1-4, with a possible D match to TRBD1 (6 bases). The material sequenced was blood. The chain's CDR3 is CASSRQDSPEKLFF. CDR3 DNA: TGTGCCAGCTCGCGACAGGACAGCCCTGAAAAACTGTTTTTT. Full variable domain (rest looked up from reference TRBV18 and TRBJ1-4): NAGVMQNPRHLVRRRGQEARLRCSPMKGHSHVYWYRQLPEEGLKFMVYLQKENIIDESGMPKERFSAEFPKEGPSILRIQQVVRGDSAAYFCASSRQDSPEKLFFGSGTQLSVL.